One and the same sample provided the 17 T cell receptor beta chains below, sequenced in a study of blood T cell repertoires in COVID-19. TCRdb's copy holds only in-frame clones and misses some; the assay was immunoSEQ multiplex PCR. Of approximately 63,000 clones listed, roughly 84% are singletons. Material: peripheral blood. The receptors were gathered from an elderly man in a cohort sampled during active COVID-19.

V and J are TRBV29-1 and TRBJ2-1; no clear D. V was clipped by 7 bases and J by 0 bases, with 16 bases between them. Germline V lookup: CDR1 SQVTM, CDR2 ANQGSEA. CDR3 length: 15 amino acids. CDR3 sequence reads: CSAKDPPGSYNEQFF. As DNA, the CDR3 is TGCAGCGCTAAAGACCCACCCGGCTCCTACAATGAGCAGTTCTTC.

The gene calls are TRBV1 and TRBJ1-2; no DNA check was done on the table's D call, TRBD1. TRBV1 is assigned pseudogene status. This CDR3 is built from 14 residues. The CDR3 DNA is TGCACCAGCAGCCAAGAAGACAGGATATATGGCTACACCTTC. Protein product: CTSSQEDRIYGYTF.

The J gene is TRBJ1-1, the V gene TRBV19; the D is unclear. CDR1 and CDR2 (germline): LNHDA, SQIVND (reference sequence). CDR3 length: 13 residues. The V end lost 6 bases, the J end lost 0 bases, and 8 bases lay between the germline ends. The CDR3 nucleotides read TGTGCCAGTAGGATCCACATGAACACTGAAGCTTTCTTT. Translating gives CASRIHMNTEAFF.

The chain joins TRBV30 to TRBJ1-6; TRBD1 agrees at 7 bases. Germline CDR1 is GTSNPN and CDR2 is SVGIG (reference sequence). The CDR3 extends over 15 amino acids. V shed 0 bases, J shed 10 bases, and the junction held 9 bases outside the gene matches. CDR3 bases: TGTGCCTGGAGTGTCGAGAGAGGGGGCGTATCACCCCTCCACTTT. Translated, it gives CAWSVERGGVSPLHF.

This clone was counted a single time. The chain combines TRBV6-6 with TRBJ1-4, with 10 positions matching TRBD1. V lost 0 bases to trimming and J lost 5 bases; unmatched junction nucleotides: 0. In germline, CDR1 is MNHNY, CDR2 SVGAGI (reference sequence). This CDR3 region has 15 residues. CDR3 DNA sequence: TGTGCCAGCAGTTACTCGGGACAGGGGAATGAAAAACTGTTTTTT. Translating gives CASSYSGQGNEKLFF.

The chain links TRBV4-2 to TRBJ2-3, with TRBD2 as a possible D gene (5 bases). CDR3 length equals 13 residues. V was shortened by 1 base and J by 8 bases, with 10 bases between the two germline ends. From germline, CDR1 is LGHNA and CDR2 YNFKEQ. The CDR3 nucleotides read TGTGCCAGCAGCCAAGCTACTAGTTCTACGCAGTATTTT. Translating it yields CASSQATSSTQYF.

The rearrangement links TRBV18 to TRBJ2-5, with D possibly being TRBD1 (6 bases). Germline CDR1 reads KGHSH; CDR2 reads LQKENI. Deletions cut 4 bases from V and 2 bases from J, with 14 bases between. This CDR3 region has 15 residues. As DNA, the CDR3 is TGTGCCAGCTCACGATTAACAGGGCCTCAAGAGACCCAGTACTTC. Protein sequence: CASSRLTGPQETQYF. The whole variable domain, remainder taken from reference TRBV18 and TRBJ2-5, is NAGVMQNPRHLVRRRGQEARLRCSPMKGHSHVYWYRQLPEEGLKFMVYLQKENIIDESGMPKERFSAEFPKEGPSILRIQQVVRGDSAAYFCASSRLTGPQETQYFGPGTRLLVL.

This clone was counted between two and nine times. This chain connects TRBV29-1 to TRBJ2-5, with 9 nucleotides matching TRBD2. CDR3 size: 15 residues. Germline V gives CDR1 SQVTM, CDR2 ANQGSEA. Unmatched junction bases numbered 8, after V lost 4 bases and J lost 2 bases. The DNA for the CDR3 is TGCAGCGTTGTCATTAGCGGGGGCCATCAAGAGACCCAGTACTTC. This encodes CSVVISGGHQETQYF. Complete variable domain (other parts from reference TRBV29-1 and TRBJ2-5): SAVISQKPSRDICQRGTSLTIQCQVDSQVTMMFWYRQQPGQSLTLIATANQGSEATYESGFVIDKFPISRPNLTFSTLTVSNMSPEDSSIYLCSVVISGGHQETQYFGPGTRLLVL.

In this sample, this clone turned up once. The V and J genes are TRBV5-1 and TRBJ2-5; 7 positions match TRBD1. The CDR3 runs to 15 residues. CDR1 is SGHRS and CDR2 is YFSETQ in the germline V gene. Trimming at V came to 1 base and at J to 2 bases, leaving 5 bases not matched to a gene. CDR3 sequence: CASSLLGRGQETQYF. CDR3 DNA: TGCGCCAGCAGCTTGCTCGGCAGGGGGCAAGAGACCCAGTACTTC. The variable domain in full, completed from reference TRBV5-1 and TRBJ2-5, reads KAGVTQTPRYLIKTRGQQVTLSCSPISGHRSVSWYQQTPGQGLQFLFEYFSETQRNKGNFPGRFSGRQFSNSRSEMNVSTLELGDSALYLCASSLLGRGQETQYFGPGTRLLVL.

A few counts support this clone. V usage is TRBV5-1 and J usage is TRBJ2-7; possibly TRBD1 for D (6 bases). Trimming took off 1 base at V and 5 bases at J, with 13 bases between the two ends. The CDR3 is made up of 14 amino acids. The germline CDR1 and CDR2 sequences are SGHRS and YFSETQ. CDR3 nucleotide sequence: TGCGCCAGCAGCTTGTATTACAGGGTGAACGAGCAGTACTTC. The encoded protein is CASSLYYRVNEQYF.

The gene calls are TRBV30 and TRBJ2-3; 8 bases match TRBD1. V lost 3 bases, J lost 2 bases, and 4 bases stayed unmatched. Germline V gene sequence: CDR1 GTSNPN, CDR2 SVGIG (reference sequence). There are 14 residues in the CDR3. The CDR3 region is CAWSRDRTTDTQYF. CDR3 coding DNA: TGTGCCTGGAGCCGGGACAGGACCACAGATACGCAGTATTTT.

J is TRBJ2-7 and V is TRBV19; TRBD2 aligns across 9 bases. The CDR3 sequence is 15 residues long. Germline V gene lookup returns CDR1 LNHDA and CDR2 SQIVND (reference sequence). V was clipped by 5 bases and J by 6 bases; unmatched bases: 11. CDR3 region: CASSPPGLASAEQYF. The CDR3 nucleotides are TGTGCCAGTAGTCCACCGGGACTAGCCTCAGCCGAGCAGTACTTC.

This clone was detected a few times. The chain carries TRBV5-1 and TRBJ2-3; D is unresolved. This CDR3 comprises 14 residues. V was pared by 7 bases and J by 2 bases, with 14 bases between. Per germline, CDR1 SGHRS and CDR2 YFSETQ. The CDR3 sequence is CASFREISTDTQYF. CDR3 DNA: TGCGCCAGCTTTCGTGAGATCTCCACAGATACGCAGTATTTT.

The chain couples TRBV6-6 to TRBJ2-2; 10 bases map to TRBD1. The CDR3 covers 15 residues. The J segment lost 3 bases and the V segment lost 6 bases, leaving 4 bases of the junction unmatched. Germline V gene data show CDR1 as MNHNY and CDR2 as SVGAGI (reference sequence). The CDR3 region has the DNA TGTGCCAGCAGGGACAGGGGGTTTGACACCGGGGAGCTGTTTTTT. Amino acids: CASRDRGFDTGELFF.

V is TRBV9 and J is TRBJ2-2; no firm D call. Trimming shortened V by 4 bases and J by 6 bases, and 7 bases separated the two germline ends. The CDR3 is 12 amino acids. Germline CDR1 SGDLS, CDR2 YYNGEE. The CDR3 reads CASSSPPGELFF. CDR3 coding DNA: TGTGCCAGCAGCTCTCCCCCCGGGGAGCTGTTTTTT.

The gene calls are TRBV7-2 and TRBJ2-2; maybe TRBD1 (6 bases). This CDR3 contains 16 residues. Germline V lookup: CDR1 SGHTA, CDR2 FQGNSA. The V gene lost 1 base and the J gene lost 4 bases, with 13 bases spanning the gap. Here the CDR3 DNA reads TGTGCCAGCAGCTTAGTCTCGGGCAGGGGCACCGGGGAGCTGTTTTTT. It codes for CASSLVSGRGTGELFF.

This chain joins TRBV7-8 and TRBJ2-1, with 8 bases matching TRBD1. CDR3 length: 15 amino acids. V trimming: 5 bases; J trimming: 2 bases; junction bases outside the gene matches: 5. CDR1 is SGHVS and CDR2 is FQNEAQ in the germline V gene. CDR3 protein: CASSPQGVAYNEQFF. CDR3 nucleotides: TGTGCCAGCAGCCCACAGGGGGTGGCCTACAATGAGCAGTTCTTC.